These 2 T cell receptor beta chains were all obtained from the same sample, sequenced in a study of blood T cell repertoires in COVID-19. Data came from immunoSEQ multiplex PCR; TCRdb stores just in-frame clones and leaves some out. There are some 130,000 clones in the sample; 90% occur only once, and about 3.5% lies in the top ten. Sequenced input: peripheral blood. Receptors were obtained from a man aged 45-65 years with active COVID-19.

The gene calls are TRBV9 and TRBJ1-2; 9 bases align to TRBD1. V gave up 2 bases and J gave up 8 bases; unmatched junction bases: 7. The V gene's germline CDR1 is SGDLS and CDR2 YYNGEE. The CDR3 loop spans 14 amino acids. The CDR3 DNA is TGTGCCAGCAGCGTTGGACAGGGGACTTACGGCTACACCTTC. Its translation: CASSVGQGTYGYTF.

The gene calls are TRBV5-4 and TRBJ2-2, with 8 bases matching TRBD1. Looked up from germline, CDR1 is SGHNT and CDR2 is YYREEE (reference sequence). After removal of 4 bases from V and 2 bases from J, the junction contained 13 bases not matched to a gene. The CDR3 is made up of 18 amino acids. CDR3 residues: CASSPYLRDRLNTGELFF. The CDR3 DNA reads as TGTGCCAGCAGCCCATACCTCCGGGACAGGCTAAACACCGGGGAGCTGTTTTTT.